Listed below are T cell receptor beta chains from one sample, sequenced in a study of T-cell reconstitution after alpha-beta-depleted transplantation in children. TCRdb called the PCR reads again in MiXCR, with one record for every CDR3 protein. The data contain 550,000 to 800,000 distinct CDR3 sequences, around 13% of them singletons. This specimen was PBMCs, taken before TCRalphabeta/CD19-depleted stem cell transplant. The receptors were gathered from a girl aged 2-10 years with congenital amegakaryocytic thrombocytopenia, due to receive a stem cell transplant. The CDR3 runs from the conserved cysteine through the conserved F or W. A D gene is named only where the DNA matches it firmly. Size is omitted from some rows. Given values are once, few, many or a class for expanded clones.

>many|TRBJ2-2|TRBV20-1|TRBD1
TGCAGTGCTAGAGCAGGGGGTGACACCGGGGAGCTGTTTTTT
CSARAGGDTGELFF
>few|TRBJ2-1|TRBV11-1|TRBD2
TGTGCCAGCAGCTTAGCGCCCCAGACTAGCGGGACTGGCAATGAGCAGTTCTTC
CASSLAPQTSGTGNEQFF
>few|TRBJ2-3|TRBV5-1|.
TGCGCCAGCAGCCGGGTGACTAGCACAGATACGCAGTATTTT
CASSRVTSTDTQYF
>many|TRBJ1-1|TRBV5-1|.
TGCGCCAGCAGCGGACAGACTATGAACACTGAAGCTTTCTTT
CASSGQTMNTEAFF
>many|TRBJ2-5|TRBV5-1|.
TGCGCCAGCAGCTTGAGCAGGGCTGAGACCCAGTACTTC
CASSLSRAETQYF
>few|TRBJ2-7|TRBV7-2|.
TGTGCCAGCACCCTTAGGCCGGGAGACGAGCAGTACTTC
CASTLRPGDEQYF
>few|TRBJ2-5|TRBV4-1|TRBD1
TGCGCCAGCAGCCAAGATCGAGGGGGCCTCAAAGAGACCCAGTACTTC
CASSQDRGGLKETQYF
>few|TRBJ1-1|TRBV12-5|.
TGTGCTAGTGGTTGGGACGGGTACACTGAAGCTTTCTTT
CASGWDGYTEAFF
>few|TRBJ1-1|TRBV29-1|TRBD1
TGCAGCGTTGGTACAGGGGGCGTGGGAAGCACTGAAGCTTTCTTT
CSVGTGGVGSTEAFF
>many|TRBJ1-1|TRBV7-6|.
TGTGCCAGCAGCTCAAGCCCCGGGGAGTTGAACACTGAAGCTTTCTTT
CASSSSPGELNTEAFF
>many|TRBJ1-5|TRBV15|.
TGTGCCACCGGGCAGGATTATAGCAATCAGCCCCAGCATTTT
CATGQDYSNQPQHF
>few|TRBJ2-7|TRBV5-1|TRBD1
TGCGCCAGCATTCCCCGGGACAGGGTAAGGTACGAGCAGTACTTC
CASIPRDRVRYEQYF
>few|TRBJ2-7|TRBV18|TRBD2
TGTGCCAGCTCACCACCTTATTGGGCTAGCGGGATTTCCTACGAGCAGTACTTC
CASSPPYWASGISYEQYF
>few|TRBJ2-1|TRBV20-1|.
TGCAGTCAAGACGCTAGAAGCGGGAATGAGCAGTTCTTC
CSQDARSGNEQFF
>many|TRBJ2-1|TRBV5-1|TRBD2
TGCGCCAGCAGGACCCTAGCGGGAGTGAGTGAGCAGTTCTTC
CASRTLAGVSEQFF
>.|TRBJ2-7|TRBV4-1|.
TGCGCCAGCAGCCAAGTCTCCGGGCTGGCCTACGAGCAGTACTTC
CASSQVSGLAYEQYF
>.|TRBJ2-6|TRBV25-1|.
TGTGCCAGCGCGCATGGGGACACCTTCTCTGGGGCCAACGTCCTGACTTTC
CASAHGDTFSGANVLTF
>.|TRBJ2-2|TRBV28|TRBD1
TGTGCCAGCAGTTCGATCCGAACAGGGGGGAGCGGGGAGCTGTTTTTT
CASSSIRTGGSGELFF
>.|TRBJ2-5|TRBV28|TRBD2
TGTGCCAGCAGCCGGACTAGCGAACAAGAGACCCAGTACTTC
CASSRTSEQETQYF
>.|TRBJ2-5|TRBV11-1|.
TGTGCCAGCACCACCCTGGTGCGGACACGGAATTGGGAAGAGACCCAGTACTTC
CASTTLVRTRNWEETQYF
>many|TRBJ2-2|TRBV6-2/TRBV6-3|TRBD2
TGTGCCAGCAGTCCTGGGCTAGCGGCCGGGGAGCTGTTTTTT
CASSPGLAAGELFF
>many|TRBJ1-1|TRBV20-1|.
TGCAGTGCTAGAGTCCTGGGGGGGAGGCCTTTGAACACTGAAGCTTTCTTT
CSARVLGGRPLNTEAFF
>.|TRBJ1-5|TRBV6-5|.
TGTGCCAGCAGTTACACCTACGGCCAGCCCCAGCATTTT
CASSYTYGQPQHF
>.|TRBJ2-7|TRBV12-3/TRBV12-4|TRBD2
TGTGCCAGCAGTTGGAGCGGGAGCTCCTACGAGCAGTACTTC
CASSWSGSSYEQYF
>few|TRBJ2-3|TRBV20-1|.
TGCAGTGTCACTTCTGCAGATACGCAGTATTTT
CSVTSADTQYF
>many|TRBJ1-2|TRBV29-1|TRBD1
TGCAGCGCGGGGGACAGCTTTGCTGTTGGCTACACCTTC
CSAGDSFAVGYTF
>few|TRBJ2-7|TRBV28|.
TGTGCCAGCAGTTTACCCCAGGGGAGTTTGTACGAGCAGTACTTC
CASSLPQGSLYEQYF
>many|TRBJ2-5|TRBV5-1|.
TGCGCCAGCAGCCTCCAGCGGGTGCAAGAGACCCAGTACTTC
CASSLQRVQETQYF
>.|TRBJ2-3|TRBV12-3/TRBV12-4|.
TGTGCCAGCAGTTTCGGCGATCGAGATACGCAGTATTTT
CASSFGDRDTQYF
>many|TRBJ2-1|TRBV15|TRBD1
TGTGCCACCAGCAGAGGTACAGGGGACAATGAGCAGTTCTTC
CATSRGTGDNEQFF
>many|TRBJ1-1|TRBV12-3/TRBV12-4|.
TGTGCCAGCAGGCGGATACACACTGAAGCTTTCTTT
CASRRIHTEAFF
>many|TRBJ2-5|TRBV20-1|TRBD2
TGCAGTGCTAGACTAGCGGGAGTACAAGAGACCCAGTACTTC
CSARLAGVQETQYF
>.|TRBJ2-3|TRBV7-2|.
TGTGCCAGCAGCGTCTCACTAGCCGATACGCAGTATTTT
CASSVSLADTQYF
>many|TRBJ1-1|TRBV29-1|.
TGCAGCATGTGGGAAGGGAGCACTGAAGCTTTCTTT
CSMWEGSTEAFF